The clone carrying this T cell receptor beta chain was observed once. This entry comes from a study of blood T cell repertoires in COVID-19. About the research overall: Material from acute and convalescent COVID-19 was sourced from the United States, Italy and Spain. Sources were T cells, B-cell-depleted T cells, or PBMCs; the material itself was cDNA or gDNA.

The germline V gene has CDR1 SGHDN and CDR2 FVKESK. The V end was cut by 0 bases, the J end by 6 bases, with 14 bases between. The CDR3 is made up of 16 amino acids. In the authors' workflow: Nucleated cell number was recorded as an estimate derived from reference gene primer amplification. The assay was immunoSEQ multiplex PCR, and TCRdb's table has in-frame clones only and misses some. For V, J and clone size, that table is used; D and trimming come from the DNA. The profile shows approximately 70,000 clones, approximately 80% of them singletons. Sample: peripheral blood. This rearrangement joins TRBV14 to TRBJ1-4, with unresolved D. This receptor was obtained from a woman aged 70-85 years with acute or convalescent COVID-19. The CDR3 is CASSQELRRGHEKLFF. The CDR3 DNA reads TGTGCCAGCAGCCAAGAACTACGACGAGGCCATGAAAAACTGTTTTTT. Based on the CDR3 plus reference TRBV14 and TRBJ1-4, the full variable domain is EAGVTQFPSHSVIEKGQTVTLRCDPISGHDNLYWYRRVMGKEIKFLLHFVKESKQDESGMPNNRFLAERTGGTYSTLKVQPAELEDSGVYFCASSQELRRGHEKLFFGSGTQLSVL.